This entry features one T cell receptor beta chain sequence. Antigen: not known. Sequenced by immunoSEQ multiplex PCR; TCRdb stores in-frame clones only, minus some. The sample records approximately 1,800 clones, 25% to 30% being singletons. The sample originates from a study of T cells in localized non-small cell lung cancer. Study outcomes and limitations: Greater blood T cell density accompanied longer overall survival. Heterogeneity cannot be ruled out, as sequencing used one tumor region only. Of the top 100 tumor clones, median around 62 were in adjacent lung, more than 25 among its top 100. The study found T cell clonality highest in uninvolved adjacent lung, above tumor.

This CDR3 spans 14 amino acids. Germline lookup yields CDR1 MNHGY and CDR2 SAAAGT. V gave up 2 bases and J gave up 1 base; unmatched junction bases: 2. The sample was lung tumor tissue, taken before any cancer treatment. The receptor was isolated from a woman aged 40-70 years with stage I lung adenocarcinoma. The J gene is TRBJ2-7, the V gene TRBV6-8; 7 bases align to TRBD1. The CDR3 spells CASSYGTDSYEQYF. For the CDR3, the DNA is TGTGCCAGCAGTTACGGGACAGATTCCTACGAGCAGTACTTC.